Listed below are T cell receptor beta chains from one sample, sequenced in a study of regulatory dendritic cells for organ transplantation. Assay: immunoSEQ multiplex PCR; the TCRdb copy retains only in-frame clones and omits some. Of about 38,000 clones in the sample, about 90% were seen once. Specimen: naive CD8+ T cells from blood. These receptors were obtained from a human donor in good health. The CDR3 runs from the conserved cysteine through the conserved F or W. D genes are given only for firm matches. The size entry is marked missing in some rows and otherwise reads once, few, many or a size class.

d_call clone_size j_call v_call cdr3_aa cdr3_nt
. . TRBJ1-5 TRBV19 CATRSRESNQPQHF TGTGCCACCAGAAGTAGGGAAAGCAATCAGCCCCAGCATTTT
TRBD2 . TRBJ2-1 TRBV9 CASSESLGLEDSNEQFF TGTGCCAGCAGCGAAAGTTTGGGACTAGAGGATTCTAATGAGCAGTTCTTC
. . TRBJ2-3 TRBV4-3 CASSQDMFGRTDTQYF TGCGCCAGCAGCCAAGATATGTTTGGAAGAACAGATACGCAGTATTTT
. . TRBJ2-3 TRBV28 CASSSNLQDGGTDTQYF TGTGCCAGCAGTTCCAACCTTCAGGACGGGGGCACAGATACGCAGTATTTT
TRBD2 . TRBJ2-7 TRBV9 CASSVGGGTYEQYF TGTGCCAGCAGCGTAGGCGGGGGGACCTACGAGCAGTACTTC
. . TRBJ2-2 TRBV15 CATSRASGELFF TGTGCCACCAGCAGAGCGTCCGGGGAGCTGTTTTTT
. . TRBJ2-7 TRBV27 CASWRGAYEQYF TGTGCCAGCTGGCGAGGGGCCTACGAGCAGTACTTC
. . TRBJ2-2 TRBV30 CAWKGADNTGELFF TGTGCCTGGAAGGGCGCGGATAACACCGGGGAGCTGTTTTTT
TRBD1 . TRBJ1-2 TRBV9 CASSVEALGTGRFYTF TGTGCCAGCAGCGTAGAGGCCTTAGGGACAGGGAGATTCTACACCTTC
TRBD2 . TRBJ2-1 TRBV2 CASSLLAASYNEQFF TGTGCCAGCAGTTTGCTAGCGGCCTCCTACAATGAGCAGTTCTTC
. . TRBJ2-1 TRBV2 CASRGGKQFF TGTGCCAGCAGAGGTGGTAAGCAGTTCTTC
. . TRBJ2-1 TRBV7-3 CASSPMGGEWNEQFF TGTGCCAGCAGTCCAATGGGTGGGGAGTGGAATGAGCAGTTCTTC
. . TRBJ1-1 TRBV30 CASFTGYTEAFF TGTGCCTCATTTACAGGGTACACTGAAGCTTTCTTT
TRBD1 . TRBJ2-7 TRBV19 CASSVPDRTYEQYF TGTGCCAGTAGCGTCCCGGACAGGACCTACGAGCAGTACTTC
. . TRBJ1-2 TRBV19 CATISGIRDGYTF TGTGCCACCATTTCAGGGATTAGGGATGGCTACACCTTC
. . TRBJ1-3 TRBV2 CAKSSYSGNTIYF TGTGCCAAGTCTTCCTACTCTGGAAACACCATATATTTT
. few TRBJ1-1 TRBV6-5 CASSYYGPDNQAFF TGTGCCAGCAGTTACTACGGGCCGGACAATCAAGCTTTCTTT
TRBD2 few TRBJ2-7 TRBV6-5 CASTPLGLAGGEQYF TGTGCCAGCACCCCTCTCGGGCTAGCGGGAGGCGAGCAGTACTTC
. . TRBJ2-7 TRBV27 CASSLNTFSYEQYF TGTGCCAGCAGTTTAAACACTTTCTCCTACGAGCAGTACTTC
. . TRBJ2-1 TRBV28 CAGRSDGYNEQFF TGTGCCGGGCGGAGTGACGGATACAATGAGCAGTTCTTC
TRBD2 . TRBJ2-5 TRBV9 CASSVSPGTSRETQYF TGTGCCAGCAGCGTATCCCCCGGGACTAGCCGGGAGACCCAGTACTTC
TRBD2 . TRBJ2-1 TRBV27 CASRRGGSYNEQFF TGTGCCAGCCGGCGGGGGGGCTCCTACAATGAGCAGTTCTTC
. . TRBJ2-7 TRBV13 CASRGRNSYEQYF TGTGCCAGCAGGGGCAGAAACTCCTACGAGCAGTACTTC
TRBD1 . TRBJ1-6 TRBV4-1 CASSQRQGYNSPLHF TGCGCCAGCAGCCAAAGACAGGGCTATAATTCACCCCTCCACTTT
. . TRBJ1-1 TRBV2 CASSEGARVGSAFF TGTGCCAGCAGTGAGGGGGCCAGGGTGGGGAGCGCTTTCTTT
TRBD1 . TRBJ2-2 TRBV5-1 CASSWTGQNTGELFF TGCGCCAGCAGCTGGACAGGACAGAACACCGGGGAGCTGTTTTTT
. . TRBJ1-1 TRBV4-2 CASSQDETFSGPEAFF TGTGCCAGCAGCCAAGATGAGACCTTTTCAGGCCCTGAAGCTTTCTTT
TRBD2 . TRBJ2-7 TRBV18 CASSPSGRASYEQYF TGTGCCAGCTCACCGAGCGGGAGGGCCTCCTACGAGCAGTACTTC
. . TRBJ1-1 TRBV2 CASSVGGTEAFF TGTGCCAGCAGTGTAGGGGGCACTGAAGCTTTCTTT
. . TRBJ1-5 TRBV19 CASGPGGSNQPQHF TGTGCCAGTGGGCCCGGAGGAAGCAATCAGCCCCAGCATTTT
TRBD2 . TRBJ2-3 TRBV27 CASSPSGNTDTQYF TGTGCCAGCAGCCCTAGCGGGAACACAGATACGCAGTATTTT
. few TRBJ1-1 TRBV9 CASSALPGLGTEAFF TGTGCCAGCAGCGCTCTCCCGGGGCTGGGTACTGAAGCTTTCTTT
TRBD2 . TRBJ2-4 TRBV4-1 CASSQVDPGLGDIQYF TGCGCCAGCAGCCAAGTTGACCCGGGACTAGGGGACATTCAGTACTTC
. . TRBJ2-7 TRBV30 CAWRPAGTSYEQYF TGTGCCTGGAGACCGGCGGGCACATCCTACGAGCAGTACTTC
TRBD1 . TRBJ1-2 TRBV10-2 CATTGGSAFGNGYTF TGCGCCACTACAGGGGGTTCGGCCTTTGGAAATGGCTACACCTTC
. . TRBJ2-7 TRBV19 CATRPNSGEQYF TGTGCCACACGACCGAATAGCGGCGAGCAGTACTTC
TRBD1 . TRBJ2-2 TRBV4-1 CASSLDRGGNPGELFF TGCGCCAGCAGCCTCGACAGGGGCGGTAATCCCGGGGAGCTGTTTTTT
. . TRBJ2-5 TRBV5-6 CASSFGSVETQYF TGTGCCAGCAGCTTTGGATCAGTGGAGACCCAGTACTTC
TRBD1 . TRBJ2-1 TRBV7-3 CASSPARDREATSYNEQFF TGTGCCAGCAGCCCGGCCCGGGACAGAGAAGCTACCTCCTACAATGAGCAGTTCTTC
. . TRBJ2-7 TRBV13 CASSLGLLEGGVSYEQYF TGTGCCAGCAGCTTAGGCTTATTAGAGGGGGGTGTCTCCTACGAGCAGTACTTC
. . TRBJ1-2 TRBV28 CASSLGDWGYTF TGTGCCAGCAGTCTAGGTGATTGGGGCTACACCTTC
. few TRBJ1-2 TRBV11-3 CASSLSRGNYGYTF TGTGCCAGCAGCTTATCCAGGGGAAACTATGGCTACACCTTC
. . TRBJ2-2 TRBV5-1 CASSLGPADRSGELFF TGCGCCAGCAGCTTGGGCCCCGCGGACAGATCCGGGGAGCTGTTTTTT
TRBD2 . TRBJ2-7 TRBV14 CASSPGGLAVSYEQYF TGTGCCAGCAGCCCTGGGGGTCTAGCGGTTTCCTACGAGCAGTACTTC
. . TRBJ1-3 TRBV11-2 CASSLLDSGGNTIYF TGTGCCAGCAGTTTACTCGACAGTGGAGGAAACACCATATATTTT
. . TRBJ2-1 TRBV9 CASSVGSFYNEQFF TGTGCCAGCAGCGTTGGCAGTTTCTACAATGAGCAGTTCTTC